The T cell receptor (beta chain) described here comes from a study of T-cell reconstitution after alpha-beta-depleted transplantation in children. Unique molecular identifiers were used to barcode this TCRbeta library. TCRdb itself ran the PCR reads through MiXCR, one entry per CDR3 protein. The sample lists approximately 250,000 distinct CDR3 sequences, 9% to 10% seen once, with around 5% in the top ten. This clonotype was observed at least ten times. V lost 4 bases and J lost 4, with 14 bases in between. Germline values: CDR1 SGHDT, CDR2 YYEEEE. The CDR3 extends over 14 amino acids. The TCR originated in a human donor who donated a stem cell graft to a child with SCID. This chain joins TRBV5-6 and TRBJ1-1; D is possibly TRBD1 (6 bases). Sample: PBMCs from the stem cell graft donor, taken from the stem cell graft. DNA for the CDR3: TGTGCCAGCAGCCTACAGGGAAGGGGCACTGAAGCTTTCTTT. Its protein product is CASSLQGRGTEAFF.